This T cell receptor beta chain came from a study of blood T cell repertoires in COVID-19. About the research overall: The United States, Italy and Spain supplied acute and convalescent COVID-19 samples. PBMCs, B-cell-depleted T cells, or T cells were the source of the cDNA or gDNA that made up the material.

This CDR3 is 16 amino acids long. V dropped 4 bases and J dropped 7; count of bases not matched to a gene: 12. The V gene's germline CDR1 is SGHTS and CDR2 YDEGEE. In the authors' workflow: Counts of nucleated cells, estimated from reference gene primer amplification, were obtained. The data were produced by immunoSEQ multiplex PCR, yet TCRdb's version contains in-frame clones alone and is incomplete. Clone size and the V and J calls come from that table; the DNA yielded D and trimming. The sample yields about 250,000 clones, 70% to 90% seen once. This clonotype was obtained from a man younger than 30 with active or convalescent COVID-19. The sample consisted of peripheral blood. The chain joins TRBV5-8 to TRBJ1-2; 11 positions match TRBD1. CDR3 DNA: TGTGCCAGCAGCAAGGGACAGGGGGGGATTCTCGGTGGCTACACCTTC. Its protein is CASSKGQGGILGGYTF.